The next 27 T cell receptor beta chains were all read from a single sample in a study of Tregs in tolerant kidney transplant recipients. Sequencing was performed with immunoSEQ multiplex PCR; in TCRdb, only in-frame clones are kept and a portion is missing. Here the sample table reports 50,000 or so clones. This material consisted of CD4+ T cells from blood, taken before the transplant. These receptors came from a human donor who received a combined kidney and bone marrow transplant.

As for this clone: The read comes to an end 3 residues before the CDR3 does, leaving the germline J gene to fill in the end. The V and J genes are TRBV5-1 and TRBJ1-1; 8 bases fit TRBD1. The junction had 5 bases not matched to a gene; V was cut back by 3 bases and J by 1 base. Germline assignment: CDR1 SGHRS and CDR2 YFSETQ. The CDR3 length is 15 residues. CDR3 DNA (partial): TGCGCCAGCAGCTCTCAGGGGGCGAAGAACACTGAA. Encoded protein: CASSSQGAKNTE. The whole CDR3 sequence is CASSSQGAKNTEAFF.

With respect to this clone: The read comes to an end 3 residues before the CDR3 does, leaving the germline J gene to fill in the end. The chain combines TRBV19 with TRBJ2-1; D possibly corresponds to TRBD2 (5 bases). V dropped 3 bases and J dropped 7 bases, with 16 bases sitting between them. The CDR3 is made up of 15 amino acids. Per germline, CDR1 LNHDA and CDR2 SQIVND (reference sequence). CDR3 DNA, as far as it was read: TGTGCCAGTAGTATTGGCACCAAAACGGGGAATGAG. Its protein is CASSIGTKTGNE. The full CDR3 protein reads CASSIGTKTGNEQFF.

CDR3: CSVAYSTSGRAFF. Incomplete CDR3 DNA: TGCAGCGTTGCCTATTCTACTAGCGGGAGG. The gene calls are TRBV29-1 and TRBJ1-1; D remains ambiguous. The read halts 3 residues ahead of the CDR3 end, with the missing end drawn from the germline J gene. The CDR3 runs to 13 residues. CDR1 and CDR2 (germline): SQVTM, ANQGSEA.

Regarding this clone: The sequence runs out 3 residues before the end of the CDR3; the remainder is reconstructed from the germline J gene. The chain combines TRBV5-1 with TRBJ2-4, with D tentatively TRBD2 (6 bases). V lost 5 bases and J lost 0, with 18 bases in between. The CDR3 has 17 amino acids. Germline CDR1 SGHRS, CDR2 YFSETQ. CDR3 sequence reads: CASSGSLGGVAKNIQYF. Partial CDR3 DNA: TGCGCCAGCAGTGGGTCGTTGGGCGGGGTAGCCAAAAACATT.

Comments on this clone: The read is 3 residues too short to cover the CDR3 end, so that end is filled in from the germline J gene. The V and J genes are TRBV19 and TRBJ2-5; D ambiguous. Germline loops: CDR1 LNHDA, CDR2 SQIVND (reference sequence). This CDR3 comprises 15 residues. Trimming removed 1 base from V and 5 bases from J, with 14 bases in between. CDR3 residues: CASSIVVSGRETQYF. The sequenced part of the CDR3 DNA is TGTGCCAGTAGTATAGTGGTGTCGGGTAGGGAGACC.

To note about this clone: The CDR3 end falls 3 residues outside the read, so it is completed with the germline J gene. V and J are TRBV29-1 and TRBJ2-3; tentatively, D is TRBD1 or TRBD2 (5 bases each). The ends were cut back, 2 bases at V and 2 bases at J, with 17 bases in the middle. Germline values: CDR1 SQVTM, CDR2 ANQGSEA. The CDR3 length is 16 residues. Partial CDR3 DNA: TGCAGCGTTGAATCTCGGCAGGGAGTTGCCACAGATACG. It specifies CSVESRQGVATDT. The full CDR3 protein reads CSVESRQGVATDTQYF.

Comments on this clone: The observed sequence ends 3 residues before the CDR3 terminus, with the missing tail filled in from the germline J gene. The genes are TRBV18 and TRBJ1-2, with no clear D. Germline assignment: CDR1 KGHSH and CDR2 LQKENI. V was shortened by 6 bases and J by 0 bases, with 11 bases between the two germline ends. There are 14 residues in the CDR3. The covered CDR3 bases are TGTGCCAGCTCTCCGGGTCATGCTAACTATGGC. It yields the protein CASSPGHANYG. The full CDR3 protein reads CASSPGHANYGYTF.

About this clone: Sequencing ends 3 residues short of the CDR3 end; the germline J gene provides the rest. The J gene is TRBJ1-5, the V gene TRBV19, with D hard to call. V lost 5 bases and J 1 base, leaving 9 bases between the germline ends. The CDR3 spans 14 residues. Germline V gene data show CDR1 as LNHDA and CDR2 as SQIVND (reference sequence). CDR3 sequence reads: CASSPGGSNQPQHF. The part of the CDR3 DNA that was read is TGTGCCAGTAGTCCAGGTGGAAGCAATCAGCCC.

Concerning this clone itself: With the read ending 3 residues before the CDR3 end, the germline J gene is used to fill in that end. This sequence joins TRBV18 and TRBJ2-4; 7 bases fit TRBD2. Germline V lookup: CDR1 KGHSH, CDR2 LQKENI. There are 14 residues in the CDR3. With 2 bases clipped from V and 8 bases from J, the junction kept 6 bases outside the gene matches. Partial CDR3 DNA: TGTGCCAGCTCACCAAGCGGCGGGAGTGACATT. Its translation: CASSPSGGSDI. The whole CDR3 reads CASSPSGGSDIQYF.

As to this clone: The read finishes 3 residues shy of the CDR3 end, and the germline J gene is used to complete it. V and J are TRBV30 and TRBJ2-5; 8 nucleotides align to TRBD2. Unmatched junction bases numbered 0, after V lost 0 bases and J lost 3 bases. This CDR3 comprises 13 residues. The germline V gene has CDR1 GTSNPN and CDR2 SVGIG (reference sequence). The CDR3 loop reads CAWSVLAEETQYF. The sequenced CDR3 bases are TGTGCCTGGAGTGTACTAGCGGAAGAGACC.

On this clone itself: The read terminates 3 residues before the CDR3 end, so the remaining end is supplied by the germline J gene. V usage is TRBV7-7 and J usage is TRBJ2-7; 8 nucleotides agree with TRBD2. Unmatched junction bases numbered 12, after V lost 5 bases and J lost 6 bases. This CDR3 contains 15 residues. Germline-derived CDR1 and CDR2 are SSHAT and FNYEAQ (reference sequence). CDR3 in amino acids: CASSPGTSRISEQYF. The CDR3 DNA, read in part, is TGTGCCAGCAGCCCGGGGACTAGTAGAATCTCCGAG.

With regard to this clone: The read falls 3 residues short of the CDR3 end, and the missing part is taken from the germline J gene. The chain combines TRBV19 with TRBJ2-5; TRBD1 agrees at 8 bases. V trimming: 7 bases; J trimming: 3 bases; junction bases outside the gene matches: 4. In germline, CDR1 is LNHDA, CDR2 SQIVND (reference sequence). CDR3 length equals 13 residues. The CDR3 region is CASTGQGEETQYF. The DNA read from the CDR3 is TGTGCCAGTACCGGACAGGGCGAAGAGACC.

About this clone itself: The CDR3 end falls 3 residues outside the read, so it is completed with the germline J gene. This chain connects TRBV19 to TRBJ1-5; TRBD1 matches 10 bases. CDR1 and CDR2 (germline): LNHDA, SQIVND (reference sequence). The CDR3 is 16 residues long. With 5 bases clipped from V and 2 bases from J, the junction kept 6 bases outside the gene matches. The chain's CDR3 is CASSVPGTGGNQPQHF. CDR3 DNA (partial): TGTGCCAGTAGTGTGCCCGGGACAGGGGGCAATCAGCCC.

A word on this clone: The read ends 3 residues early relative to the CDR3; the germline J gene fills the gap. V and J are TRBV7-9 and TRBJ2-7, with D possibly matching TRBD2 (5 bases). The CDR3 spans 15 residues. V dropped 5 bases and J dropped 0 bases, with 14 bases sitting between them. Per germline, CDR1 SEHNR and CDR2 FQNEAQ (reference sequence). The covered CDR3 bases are TGTGCCAGCAGCCCCCGGACGGGGAGCTCCTACGAG. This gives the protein CASSPRTGSSYE. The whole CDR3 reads CASSPRTGSSYEQYF.

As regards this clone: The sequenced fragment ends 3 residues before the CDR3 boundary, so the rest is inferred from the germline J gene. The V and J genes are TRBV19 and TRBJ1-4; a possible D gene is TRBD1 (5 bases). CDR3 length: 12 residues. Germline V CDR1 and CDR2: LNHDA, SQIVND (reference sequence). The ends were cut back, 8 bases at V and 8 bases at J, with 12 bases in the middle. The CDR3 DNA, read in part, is TGTGCCAGTCGGAATGAGGGGGAAAAA. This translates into CASRNEGEK. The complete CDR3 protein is CASRNEGEKLFF.

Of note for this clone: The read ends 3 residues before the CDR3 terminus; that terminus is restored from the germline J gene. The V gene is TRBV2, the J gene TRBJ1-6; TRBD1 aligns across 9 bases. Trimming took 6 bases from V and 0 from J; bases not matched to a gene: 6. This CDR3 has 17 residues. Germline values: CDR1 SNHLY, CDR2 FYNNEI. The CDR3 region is CASRLTGGSSYNSPLHF. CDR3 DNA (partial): TGTGCCAGCAGGCTGACAGGGGGTAGCTCCTATAATTCACCC. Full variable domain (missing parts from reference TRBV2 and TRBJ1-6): EPEVTQTPSHQVTQMGQEVILRCVPISNHLYFYWYRQILGQKVEFLVSFYNNEISEKSEIFDDQFSVERPDGSNFTLKIRSTKLEDSAMYFCASRLTGGSSYNSPLHFGNGTRLTVT.

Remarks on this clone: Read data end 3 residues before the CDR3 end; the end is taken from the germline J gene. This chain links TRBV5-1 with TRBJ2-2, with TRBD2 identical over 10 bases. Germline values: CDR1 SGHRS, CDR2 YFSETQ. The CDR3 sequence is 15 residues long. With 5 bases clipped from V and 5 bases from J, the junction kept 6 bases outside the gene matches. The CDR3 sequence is CASSPGLATTGELFF. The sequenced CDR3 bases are TGCGCCAGCAGTCCGGGACTAGCGACGACCGGGGAG. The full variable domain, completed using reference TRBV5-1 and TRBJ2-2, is KAGVTQTPRYLIKTRGQQVTLSCSPISGHRSVSWYQQTPGQGLQFLFEYFSETQRNKGNFPGRFSGRQFSNSRSEMNVSTLELGDSALYLCASSPGLATTGELFFGEGSRLTVL.

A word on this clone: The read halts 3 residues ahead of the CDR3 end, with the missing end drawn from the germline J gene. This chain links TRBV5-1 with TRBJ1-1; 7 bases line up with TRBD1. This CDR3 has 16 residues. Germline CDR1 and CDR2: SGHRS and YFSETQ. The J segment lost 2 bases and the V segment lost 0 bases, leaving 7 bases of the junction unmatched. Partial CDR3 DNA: TGCGCCAGCAGCTTGGCCCGACCAGGGGGAAACACTGAA. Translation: CASSLARPGGNTE. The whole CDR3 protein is CASSLARPGGNTEAFF.

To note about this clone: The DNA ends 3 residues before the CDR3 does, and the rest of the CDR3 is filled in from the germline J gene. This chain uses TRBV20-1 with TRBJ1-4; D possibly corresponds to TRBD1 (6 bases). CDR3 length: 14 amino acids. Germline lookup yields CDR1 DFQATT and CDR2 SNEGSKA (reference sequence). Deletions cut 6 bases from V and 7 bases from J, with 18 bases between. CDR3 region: CSARGSDRPEKLFF. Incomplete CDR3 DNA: TGCAGTGCAAGGGGGTCAGATCGCCCTGAAAAA.

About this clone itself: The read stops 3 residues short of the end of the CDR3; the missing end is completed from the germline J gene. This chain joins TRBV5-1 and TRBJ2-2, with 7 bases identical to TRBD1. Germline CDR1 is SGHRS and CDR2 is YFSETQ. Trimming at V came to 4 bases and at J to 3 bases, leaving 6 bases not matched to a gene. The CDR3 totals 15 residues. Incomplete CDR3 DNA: TGCGCCAGCAGCGAGGGACAGATTTACACCGGGGAG. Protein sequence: CASSEGQIYTGE. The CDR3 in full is CASSEGQIYTGELFF. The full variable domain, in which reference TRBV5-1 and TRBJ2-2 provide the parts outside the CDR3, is KAGVTQTPRYLIKTRGQQVTLSCSPISGHRSVSWYQQTPGQGLQFLFEYFSETQRNKGNFPGRFSGRQFSNSRSEMNVSTLELGDSALYLCASSEGQIYTGELFFGEGSRLTVL.

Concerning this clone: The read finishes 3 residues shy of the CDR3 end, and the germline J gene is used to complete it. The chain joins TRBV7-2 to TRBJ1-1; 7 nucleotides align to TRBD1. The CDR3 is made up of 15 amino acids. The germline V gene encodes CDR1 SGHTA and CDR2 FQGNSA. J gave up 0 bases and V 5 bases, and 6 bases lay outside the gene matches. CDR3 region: CASSTQTGVNTEAFF. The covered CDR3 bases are TGTGCCAGCAGCACCCAAACAGGGGTGAACACTGAA.

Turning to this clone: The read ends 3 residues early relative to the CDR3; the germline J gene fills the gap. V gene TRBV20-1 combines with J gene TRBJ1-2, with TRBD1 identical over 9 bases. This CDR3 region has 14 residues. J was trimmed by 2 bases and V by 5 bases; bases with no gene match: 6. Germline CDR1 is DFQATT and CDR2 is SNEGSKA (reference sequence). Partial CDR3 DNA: TGCAGTGCTCAGGACAGGGGATGGAACTATGGC. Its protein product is CSAQDRGWNYG. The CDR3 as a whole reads CSAQDRGWNYGYTF.

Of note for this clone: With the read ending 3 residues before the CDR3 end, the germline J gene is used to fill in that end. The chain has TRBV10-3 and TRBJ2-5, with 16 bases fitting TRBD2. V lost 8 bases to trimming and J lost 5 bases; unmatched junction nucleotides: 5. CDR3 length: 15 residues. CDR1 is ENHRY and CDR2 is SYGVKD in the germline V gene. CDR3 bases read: TGTGCCATCGGGGGGACTAGCGGGAGGGGGGAGACC. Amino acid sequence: CAIGGTSGRGET. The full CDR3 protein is CAIGGTSGRGETQYF.

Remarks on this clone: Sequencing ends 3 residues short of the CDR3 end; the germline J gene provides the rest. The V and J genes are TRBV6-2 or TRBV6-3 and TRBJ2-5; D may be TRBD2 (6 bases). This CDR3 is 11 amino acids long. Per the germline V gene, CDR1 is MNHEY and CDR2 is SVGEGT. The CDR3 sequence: CASSSGLTQYF. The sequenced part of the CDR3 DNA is TGTGCCAGCAGTTCGGGACTTACC.

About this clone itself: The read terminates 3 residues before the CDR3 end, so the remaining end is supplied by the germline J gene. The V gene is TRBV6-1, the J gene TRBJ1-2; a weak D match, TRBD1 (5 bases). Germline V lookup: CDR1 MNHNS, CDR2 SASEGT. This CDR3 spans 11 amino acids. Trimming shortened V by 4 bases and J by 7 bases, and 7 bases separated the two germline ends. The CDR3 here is CASSAGSGYTF. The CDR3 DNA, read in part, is TGTGCCAGCAGTGCAGGGTCTGGC.

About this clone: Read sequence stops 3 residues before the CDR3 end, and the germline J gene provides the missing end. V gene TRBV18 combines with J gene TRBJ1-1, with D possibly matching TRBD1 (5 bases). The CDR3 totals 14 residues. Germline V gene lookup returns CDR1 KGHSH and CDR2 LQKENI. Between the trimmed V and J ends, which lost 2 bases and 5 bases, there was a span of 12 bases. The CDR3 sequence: CASSPYEKGTEAFF. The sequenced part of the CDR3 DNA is TGTGCCAGCTCACCATATGAGAAGGGGACTGAA.

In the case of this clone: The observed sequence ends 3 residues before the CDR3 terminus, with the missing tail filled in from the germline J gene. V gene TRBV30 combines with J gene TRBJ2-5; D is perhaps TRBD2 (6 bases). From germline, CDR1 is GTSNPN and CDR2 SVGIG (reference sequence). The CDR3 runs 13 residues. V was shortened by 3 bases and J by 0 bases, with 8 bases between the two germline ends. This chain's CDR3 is CAWSGGDQETQYF. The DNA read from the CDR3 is TGTGCCTGGAGCGGCGGGGACCAAGAGACC.